The rows below give T cell receptor beta chains drawn from one sample of a study of blood T cell repertoires in COVID-19. Assay: immunoSEQ multiplex PCR; the TCRdb copy retains only in-frame clones and omits some. The profile shows tens of thousands of clones, approximately 86% of them singletons. The sample comprised peripheral blood. The receptors here all came from a man aged 50 to 60 with active COVID-19. CDR3s include the opening cysteine and the closing phenylalanine or tryptophan. The D gene is left open where the match is weak. Size is stated for part of the rows, as once, few or many counts, or as a class when the clone is expanded.

cdr3_nt	cdr3_aa	d_call	v_call	clone_size	j_call
NA	CASSFGQGAGNSF	NA	TRBV12-3/TRBV12-4	NA	TRBJ1-2
TGTGCCAGCGTAGAGGGACTAGTGGCCGGGGAGCTGTTTTTT	CASVEGLVAGELFF	TRBD2	TRBV7-2	NA	TRBJ2-2
TGTGCCAGCAGCTTGTCCAGGGACACTGAAGCTTTCTTT	CASSLSRDTEAFF	NA	TRBV5-8	NA	TRBJ1-1
TGTGCGGGGGGGAGGCAACTTTCGAACACCGGGGAGCTGTTTTTT	CAGGRQLSNTGELFF	TRBD2	TRBV2	NA	TRBJ2-2
TGTGCCAGCAGCGTACAGACAGGGACTGAAGCTTTCTTT	CASSVQTGTEAFF	TRBD1	TRBV9	NA	TRBJ1-1
TGTGCCACGGGCCCTTCGGGGGGTCAGCCCCAGCATTTT	CATGPSGGQPQHF	NA	TRBV10-3	NA	TRBJ1-5
TGTGCCTGTGGCCGGGGGATCGACAATCAGCCCCAGCATTTT	CACGRGIDNQPQHF	NA	TRBV6-5	NA	TRBJ1-5
TGTGCCTGGAGTTTGACAGAGTCCTACGAGCAGTACTTC	CAWSLTESYEQYF	NA	TRBV30	NA	TRBJ2-7
TGCGCCAGCAGCTTGGGTGACAGGGGGCACTACAATGAGCAGTTCTTC	CASSLGDRGHYNEQFF	TRBD1	TRBV5-1	NA	TRBJ2-1
TGCGCCAGCAGCTTGGCGGCGGGGGGGATATACGAGCAGTACTTC	CASSLAAGGIYEQYF	TRBD2	TRBV5-1	NA	TRBJ2-7
TGTGCCAGCAGCCAACAGGGGAATGGCTACACCTTC	CASSQQGNGYTF	TRBD1	TRBV5-6	NA	TRBJ1-2
TGTGCCAGCAGTCGGACACATGGCTACACCTTC	CASSRTHGYTF	NA	TRBV6-2/TRBV6-3	once	TRBJ1-2
TGTGCCAGCACCCGAAACAGGGGATTTACTGGAAACACCATATATTTT	CASTRNRGFTGNTIYF	TRBD1	TRBV5-5	NA	TRBJ1-3
TGTGCCAGCAGTAACCAAGTAGCCACTGAAGCTTTCTTT	CASSNQVATEAFF	NA	TRBV6-2/TRBV6-3	NA	TRBJ1-1
TGCAGCGTTGGAGGGACTCTGAACACTGAAGCTTTCTTT	CSVGGTLNTEAFF	NA	TRBV29-1	NA	TRBJ1-1
TGTGCCAGCAGTTTATCCGGGACAGGGGACTACGAGCAGTACTTC	CASSLSGTGDYEQYF	TRBD1	TRBV6-6	NA	TRBJ2-7
TGTGCCAGCTCGCCTCCGGGACAGGGGGTCTCCACTGAAGCTTTCTTT	CASSPPGQGVSTEAFF	TRBD1	TRBV18	NA	TRBJ1-1
TGTGCCAGCGCGGGGCCAGGGGCCAACGTCCTGACTTTC	CASAGPGANVLTF	NA	TRBV7-9	NA	TRBJ2-6
TGTGCCAGCAGCCCGAGGAGGGGGGGTTACAATGAGCAGTTCTTC	CASSPRRGGYNEQFF	NA	TRBV11-3	few	TRBJ2-1
TGTGCCAGCAGCTTGGCGGGTCCCCCGCATTTT	CASSLAGPPHF	NA	TRBV5-6	NA	TRBJ1-5
TGCAGCGCCGAGACAGGTCCTAATGAAAAACTGTTTTTT	CSAETGPNEKLFF	NA	TRBV29-1	NA	TRBJ1-4
TGTGCCATCTTACAGGGAAGCGGGGAGCTGTTTTTT	CAILQGSGELFF	NA	TRBV2	NA	TRBJ2-2
TGTGCCAGCACCCTTCAACTAGCGGGGGGGCTTGAGACCCAGTACTTC	CASTLQLAGGLETQYF	TRBD2	TRBV11-2	NA	TRBJ2-5
TGTGCCACCAGCAGGCAGCGGACTAGCGGGAGGGAGCAGTACTTC	CATSRQRTSGREQYF	TRBD2	TRBV15	NA	TRBJ2-7
TGTGCCAGCAGCGTCAGACAGGGGAAGAATGAAAAACTGTTTTTT	CASSVRQGKNEKLFF	TRBD1	TRBV2	NA	TRBJ1-4
TGTGCCAGTAGTATGTGGCGCAGGGGAAACACCATATATTTT	CASSMWRRGNTIYF	NA	TRBV19	NA	TRBJ1-3
TGTGCCACCAGTGAGTCGGGGGGGAGTACGGCCAATGAGCAGTTCTTC	CATSESGGSTANEQFF	TRBD2	TRBV24-1	NA	TRBJ2-1
TGCGCCACCTCACAAAGGGGACAGGAAAAACTGTTTTTT	CATSQRGQEKLFF	TRBD1	TRBV23-1	NA	TRBJ1-4
TGTGCCGCCACCGGACAGGGGGCTTACGAGCAGTACTTC	CAATGQGAYEQYF	TRBD1	TRBV10-3	NA	TRBJ2-7
TGTGCCAGCAGCTTAGCAAGGGTGGGGCATAATTCACCCCTCCACTTT	CASSLARVGHNSPLHF	NA	TRBV7-9	NA	TRBJ1-6
TGTGCCAGCAGTTCCACCTACGAGCAGTACTTC	CASSSTYEQYF	NA	TRBV12-3/TRBV12-4	NA	TRBJ2-7
TGTGCCAGCAGCTTGCGCCGGGGGACCGGGGAGCTGTTTTTT	CASSLRRGTGELFF	NA	TRBV7-2	once	TRBJ2-2
TGTGCCAGCAGTTACGGAGCGGGGTTTGAGCAGTTCTTC	CASSYGAGFEQFF	TRBD2	TRBV6-5	NA	TRBJ2-1
TGTGCCAGCAGCTCCAGGGAGGTCGGCTCCTACGAGCAGTACTTC	CASSSREVGSYEQYF	NA	TRBV5-6	NA	TRBJ2-7
TGTGCCAGCAGCCGAGCGGGACAGGGCGAAAAACTGTTTTTT	CASSRAGQGEKLFF	TRBD1	TRBV14	NA	TRBJ1-4